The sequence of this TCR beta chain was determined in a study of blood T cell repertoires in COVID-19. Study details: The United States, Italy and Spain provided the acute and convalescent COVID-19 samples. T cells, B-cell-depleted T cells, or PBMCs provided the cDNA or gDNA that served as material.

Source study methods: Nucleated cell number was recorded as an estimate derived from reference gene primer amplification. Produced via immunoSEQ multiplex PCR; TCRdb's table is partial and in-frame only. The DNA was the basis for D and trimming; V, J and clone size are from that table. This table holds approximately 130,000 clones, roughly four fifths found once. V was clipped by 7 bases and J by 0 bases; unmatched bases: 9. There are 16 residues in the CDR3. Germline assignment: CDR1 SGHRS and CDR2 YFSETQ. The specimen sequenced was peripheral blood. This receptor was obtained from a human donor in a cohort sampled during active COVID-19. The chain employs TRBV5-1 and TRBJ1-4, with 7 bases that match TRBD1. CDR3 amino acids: CASSGTVGATNEKLFF. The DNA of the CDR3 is TGCGCCAGCTCGGGGACAGTCGGCGCAACTAATGAAAAACTGTTTTTT.